Below, 13 T cell receptor beta chains from the same sample are listed, as sequenced in a study of OX40 agonist ivuxolimab in advanced cancers. The data were produced by immunoSEQ multiplex PCR, yet TCRdb's version contains in-frame clones alone and is incomplete. This sample yields about 82,000 clones, of which 80% to 95% are seen a single time; 8.5% to 9% belongs to the top ten. Sample: CD4+ or CD8+ T cells sorted from blood, taken in a trial of the OX40 agonist ivuxolimab. These receptors were collected from an adult with an advanced solid tumor such as melanoma, head and neck, liver or kidney cancer.

The V call is TRBV7-9, the J call TRBJ2-7; perhaps TRBD1 as D (5 bases). The CDR3 contains 11 residues. V gave up 6 bases and J gave up 7 bases, with 10 bases separating them. Germline V gene lookup returns CDR1 SEHNR and CDR2 FQNEAQ (reference sequence). The CDR3 reads CASSAGWEQYF. The DNA of the CDR3 is TGTGCCAGCAGTGCAGGGTGGGAGCAGTACTTC.

This chain uses TRBV11-2 with TRBJ2-7; TRBD2 agrees at 8 bases. CDR3 size: 15 residues. The germline gives CDR1 SGHAT, CDR2 FQNNGV. The J segment lost 0 bases and the V segment lost 6 bases, leaving 7 bases of the junction unmatched. The CDR3 spells CASSHSGESSYEQYF. The DNA of the CDR3 is TGTGCCAGCAGTCATAGCGGGGAGAGCTCCTACGAGCAGTACTTC.

The chain links TRBV4-3 to TRBJ2-7; TRBD2 matches 7 bases. Germline V gene sequence: CDR1 LGHNA, CDR2 YSLEER. The CDR3 runs to 16 residues. V lost 0 bases, J lost 0 bases, and 5 bases stayed unmatched. CDR3 residues: CASSQDTGEGSYEQYF. CDR3 nucleotide sequence: TGCGCCAGCAGCCAAGATACCGGGGAGGGCTCCTACGAGCAGTACTTC.

V is TRBV18 and J is TRBJ2-7; TRBD2 agrees at 7 bases. Germline assignment: CDR1 KGHSH and CDR2 LQKENI. The CDR3 loop spans 16 amino acids. V lost 3 bases, J lost 3 bases, and 11 bases stayed unmatched. In DNA form, the CDR3 reads TGTGCCAGCTCACCGCCAGGAGGAAGCGGGGTCTACGAGCAGTACTTC. It specifies CASSPPGGSGVYEQYF. Full variable domain (rest looked up from reference TRBV18 and TRBJ2-7): NAGVMQNPRHLVRRRGQEARLRCSPMKGHSHVYWYRQLPEEGLKFMVYLQKENIIDESGMPKERFSAEFPKEGPSILRIQQVVRGDSAAYFCASSPPGGSGVYEQYFGPGTRLTVT.

The chain recombines TRBV18 with TRBJ2-4, with D hard to call. CDR3 length equals 15 residues. Deletions cut 3 bases from V and 1 base from J, with 10 bases between. Germline V gene sequence: CDR1 KGHSH, CDR2 LQKENI. CDR3 protein: CASSPETEAKNIQYF. The CDR3 DNA reads as TGTGCCAGCTCACCGGAGACGGAGGCCAAAAACATTCAGTACTTC.

The rearrangement uses TRBV6-1 and TRBJ2-3; TRBD2 aligns across 9 bases. Germline V gene lookup returns CDR1 MNHNS and CDR2 SASEGT. The trim removed 6 bases at V and 6 bases at J, leaving 10 bases unmatched. The CDR3 has 15 amino acids. CDR3 DNA: TGTGCCAGCAGCCGCCCAGCGGGGGGAACGGATACGCAGTATTTT. It codes for CASSRPAGGTDTQYF.

The V gene is TRBV2, the J gene TRBJ1-1, with D hard to call. Germline CDR1 is SNHLY and CDR2 is FYNNEI. CDR3 length: 16 amino acids. Trimming shortened V by 0 bases and J by 0 bases, and 11 bases separated the two germline ends. CDR3 nucleotides: TGTGCCAGCAGTGAAGCGCCCGGGGAGCTGAACACTGAAGCTTTCTTT. Its protein is CASSEAPGELNTEAFF.

This chain uses TRBV19 with TRBJ2-5; 9 bases match TRBD1. The junction had 0 bases not matched to a gene; V was cut back by 1 base and J by 3 bases. From germline, CDR1 is LNHDA and CDR2 SQIVND (reference sequence). The CDR3 is made up of 14 amino acids. The CDR3 bases are TGTGCCAGTAGTATAGGGACAGGGGAAGAGACCCAGTACTTC. It yields the protein CASSIGTGEETQYF.

The genes are TRBV25-1 and TRBJ1-4, with D perhaps matching TRBD1 (5 bases). The germline V gene has CDR1 MGHDK and CDR2 SYGVNS. The CDR3 is made up of 15 amino acids. The V and J ends lost 2 bases and 8 bases respectively, with 15 bases between them. DNA of the CDR3: TGTGCCAGCAGTGAACCCGACGGGGGACTGGAAAAACTGTTTTTT. The encoded protein is CASSEPDGGLEKLFF.

The chain combines TRBV13 with TRBJ1-2; 9 nucleotides match TRBD1. This CDR3 has 15 residues. V lost 6 bases and J lost 6; bases outside the gene matches: 11. Per germline, CDR1 PRHDT and CDR2 FYEKMQ (reference sequence). In DNA form, the CDR3 reads TGTGCCAGCAGACAAGGGGGGACAGGGTTGAATGGCTACACCTTC. Translated, it gives CASRQGGTGLNGYTF.

This chain joins TRBV4-1 and TRBJ2-7, with a tentative D call TRBD2 (5 bases). Germline CDR1 MGHRA, CDR2 YSYEKL. This CDR3 has 13 amino acids. Between the trimmed V and J ends, which lost 2 bases and 3 bases, there was a span of 8 bases. CDR3 residues: CASSQRGNYEQYF. The CDR3 bases are TGCGCCAGCAGCCAAAGAGGGAACTACGAGCAGTACTTC.

CDR3 in amino acids: CASSGQGRVYNEQFF. CDR3 coding DNA: TGTGCCAGCAGCGGACAGGGGAGGGTCTACAATGAGCAGTTCTTC. The rearrangement joins TRBV6-5 to TRBJ2-1, with TRBD1 matching 9 bases. CDR1 is MNHEY, CDR2 SVGAGI, per germline. With V trimmed by 6 bases and J by 3 bases, 6 bases remained unmatched. The CDR3 sequence is 15 residues long.

The chain uses TRBV6-5 and TRBJ2-3; D perhaps matches TRBD2 (5 bases). The CDR3 runs to 15 residues. Trimming left V 4 bases short and J 1 base short, with 12 bases between. CDR1 and CDR2 from the germline V gene are MNHEY and SVGAGI. This CDR3 reads CASSSGLEGTDTQYF. DNA for the CDR3: TGTGCCAGCAGTTCCGGACTTGAGGGCACAGATACGCAGTATTTT.